The 10 T cell receptor beta chains listed next were all sequenced from one sample in a study of blood T cell repertoires in COVID-19. The assay was immunoSEQ multiplex PCR, and TCRdb's table has in-frame clones only and misses some. The sample carries around 100,000 clones, approximately 80% recorded once. Specimen: peripheral blood. The source of these receptors is a woman in her 70s with acute or convalescent COVID-19.

The gene calls are TRBV6-2 or TRBV6-3 and TRBJ1-1; TRBD1 matches at 8 bases. Germline CDR1 reads MNHEY; CDR2 reads SVGEGT. V lost 3 bases and J lost 2; bases outside the gene matches: 2. This CDR3 contains 14 residues. In DNA form, the CDR3 reads TGTGCCAGCAGTTATACAGGGGGAAACACTGAAGCTTTCTTT. It yields the protein CASSYTGGNTEAFF.

DNA for the CDR3: TGTGCCAGCAGCTCTGTTAGCAACTATGGCTACACCTTC. Translating it yields CASSSVSNYGYTF. The chain uses TRBV6-6 and TRBJ1-2; no reliable D call. The CDR3 consists of 13 residues. V was clipped by 6 bases and J by 2 bases, with 10 bases between them. Looked up from germline, CDR1 is MNHNY and CDR2 is SVGAGI (reference sequence).

This chain links TRBV7-2 with TRBJ2-1, with 14 bases lining up with TRBD2. V lost 5 bases, J lost 4 bases, and 7 bases stayed unmatched. The CDR3 runs 17 residues. Looked up from germline, CDR1 is SGHTA and CDR2 is FQGNSA. The CDR3 loop reads CASSGPGTSGGYNEQFF. In DNA, the CDR3 is TGTGCCAGCAGCGGTCCCGGGACTAGCGGGGGATACAATGAGCAGTTCTTC.

The chain joins TRBV5-1 to TRBJ2-2; D is perhaps TRBD1 (5 bases). This CDR3 comprises 15 residues. CDR1 and CDR2 from the germline V gene are SGHRS and YFSETQ. The ends were cut back, 3 bases at V and 4 bases at J, with 13 bases in the middle. The CDR3 region is CASSSNDRPTGELFF. The CDR3 coding sequence is TGCGCCAGCAGCTCAAACGACAGACCCACCGGGGAGCTGTTTTTT.

The chain is built from TRBV30 and TRBJ1-1, with a tentative D call TRBD1 (5 bases). This CDR3 is built from 13 residues. Trimming took 1 base from V and 5 from J, leaving 11 bases between them. CDR1 is GTSNPN, CDR2 SVGIG, per germline (reference sequence). CDR3 amino acids: CAWSGTGGTEAFF. Here the CDR3 DNA reads TGTGCCTGGAGTGGGACGGGGGGAACTGAAGCTTTCTTT.

V usage is TRBV18 and J usage is TRBJ1-4; TRBD1 agrees at 9 bases. The germline V gene has CDR1 KGHSH and CDR2 LQKENI. With V trimmed by 4 bases and J by 0 bases, 9 bases remained unmatched. CDR3 size: 18 residues. The CDR3 DNA follows: TGTGCCAGCTCACTCCTGGCGGACAGGGGTACAACTAATGAAAAACTGTTTTTT. This sequence encodes CASSLLADRGTTNEKLFF.

This rearrangement joins TRBV4-2 to TRBJ1-2; the D is unclear. The CDR3 totals 15 residues. Trimming removed 0 bases from V and 7 bases from J, with 15 bases in between. Germline CDR1 LGHNA, CDR2 YNFKEQ. CDR3 DNA sequence: TGTGCCAGCAGCCAAGAATACAGCGGGATAGGTGGCTACACCTTC. Protein product: CASSQEYSGIGGYTF.

The gene calls are TRBV9 and TRBJ2-5, with TRBD2 matching 8 bases. The ends lost 0 bases at V and 4 bases at J; junction bases unmatched: 5. The CDR3 sequence is 15 residues long. The germline gives CDR1 SGDLS, CDR2 YYNGEE. The CDR3 coding sequence is TGTGCCAGCAGCGTAGGCGGGGGGCCGCGAGAGACCCAGTACTTC. Protein: CASSVGGGPRETQYF.

This clone has just a few counts. The chain employs TRBV6-5 and TRBJ1-2, with D perhaps matching TRBD1 (5 bases). Trimming pared 7 bases from V and 4 bases from J, leaving 19 bases between. The CDR3 extends over 15 amino acids. Germline-derived CDR1 and CDR2 are MNHEY and SVGAGI. CDR3 sequence reads: CASTPRDRSLYGYTF. The CDR3 DNA reads as TGTGCCAGCACCCCGCGGGACCGATCACTCTATGGCTACACCTTC.

The chain uses TRBV28 and TRBJ1-5; D remains ambiguous. The germline V gene has CDR1 MDHEN and CDR2 SYDVKM. V lost 8 bases to trimming and J lost 7 bases, with 12 bases between them. CDR3 length equals 12 residues. CDR3: CASSGSSQPQHF. The CDR3 DNA follows: TGTGCCAGCTCGGGGTCTAGCCAGCCCCAGCATTTT. The full variable domain, in which reference TRBV28 and TRBJ1-5 provide the parts outside the CDR3, is DVKVTQSSRYLVKRTGEKVFLECVQDMDHENMFWYRQDPGLGLRLIYFSYDVKMKEKGDIPEGYSVSREKKERFSLILESASTNQTSMYLCASSGSSQPQHFGDGTRLSIL.